The sequence of this T cell receptor beta chain was determined in a study of shared clonotypes between healthy human individuals. Study-level points and caveats: Sampling was confined to blood; repertoires within tissues likely differ.

As for this clone: Its antigen is currently unknown.

A deep-level run was used for the assay. TCRdb's table, derived via immunoSEQ multiplex PCR, lists solely in-frame clones and lacks some. The profile covers around 2.1 million clones, with around 93% appearing a single time and 1.7% taken by the ten largest. Naive CD8 cells, CD45RO-negative and positively selected for CCR7, excluded terminally differentiated effector memory CD45RA+ cells. Trimming shortened V by 8 bases and J by 1 base, and 9 bases separated the two germline ends. The CDR3 covers 11 residues. Germline V CDR1 and CDR2: SQVTM, ANQGSEA. The chain combines TRBV29-1 with TRBJ2-7; no reliable D call. Source material: naive CD8+ T cells from PBMCs. The receptor was isolated from a man younger than 35 in good health. Some clones in this sample may be carry-over from other donors' samples. As DNA, the CDR3 is TGCAGCCTGGGAACGTCCTACGAGCAGTACTTC. Protein sequence: CSLGTSYEQYF.